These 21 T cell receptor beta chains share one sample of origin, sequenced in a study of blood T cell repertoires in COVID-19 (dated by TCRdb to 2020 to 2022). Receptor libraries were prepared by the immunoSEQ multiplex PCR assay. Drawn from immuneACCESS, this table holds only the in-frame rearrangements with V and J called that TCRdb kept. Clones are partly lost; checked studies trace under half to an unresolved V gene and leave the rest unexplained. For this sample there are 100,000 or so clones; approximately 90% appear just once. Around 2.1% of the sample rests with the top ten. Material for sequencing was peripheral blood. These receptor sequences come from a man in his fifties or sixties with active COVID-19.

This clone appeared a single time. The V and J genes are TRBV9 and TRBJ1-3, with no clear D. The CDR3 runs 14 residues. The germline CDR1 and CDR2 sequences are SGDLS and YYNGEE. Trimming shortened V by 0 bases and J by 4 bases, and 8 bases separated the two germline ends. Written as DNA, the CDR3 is TGTGCCAGCAGCGTAGGGGCAGCAGGAAACACCATATATTTT. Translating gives CASSVGAAGNTIYF.

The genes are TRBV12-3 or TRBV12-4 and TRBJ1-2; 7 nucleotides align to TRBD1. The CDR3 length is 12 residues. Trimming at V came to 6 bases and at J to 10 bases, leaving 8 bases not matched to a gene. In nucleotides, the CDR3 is TGTGCCAGCAGGCCTGACAGGGCCTTCTACACCTTC. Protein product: CASRPDRAFYTF.

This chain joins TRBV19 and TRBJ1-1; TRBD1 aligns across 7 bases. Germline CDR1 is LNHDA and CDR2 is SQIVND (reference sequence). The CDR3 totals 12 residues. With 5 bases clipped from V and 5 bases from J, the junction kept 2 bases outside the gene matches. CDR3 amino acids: CASSEQGTEAFF. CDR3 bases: TGTGCCAGTAGTGAACAGGGGACTGAAGCTTTCTTT.

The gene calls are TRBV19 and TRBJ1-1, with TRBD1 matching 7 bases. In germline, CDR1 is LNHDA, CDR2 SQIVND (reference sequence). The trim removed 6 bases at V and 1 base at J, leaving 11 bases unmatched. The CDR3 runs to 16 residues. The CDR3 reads CASSASRNRGNTEAFF. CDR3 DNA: TGTGCCAGTAGCGCCTCAAGAAACAGGGGGAACACTGAAGCTTTCTTT.

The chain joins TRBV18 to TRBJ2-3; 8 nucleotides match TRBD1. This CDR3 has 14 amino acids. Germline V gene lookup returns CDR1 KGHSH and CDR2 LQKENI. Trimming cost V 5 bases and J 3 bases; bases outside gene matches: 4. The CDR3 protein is CASSTRTGTDTQYF. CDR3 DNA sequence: TGTGCCAGCTCAACGCGGACAGGGACAGATACGCAGTATTTT. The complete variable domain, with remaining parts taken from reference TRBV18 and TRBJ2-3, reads NAGVMQNPRHLVRRRGQEARLRCSPMKGHSHVYWYRQLPEEGLKFMVYLQKENIIDESGMPKERFSAEFPKEGPSILRIQQVVRGDSAAYFCASSTRTGTDTQYFGPGTRLTVL.

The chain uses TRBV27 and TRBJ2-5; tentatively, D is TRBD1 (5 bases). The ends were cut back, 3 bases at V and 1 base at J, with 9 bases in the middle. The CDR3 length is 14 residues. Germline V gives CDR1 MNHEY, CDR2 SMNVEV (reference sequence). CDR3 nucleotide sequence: TGTGCCAGCAGTTTGCAGGGAAGCCAAGAGACCCAGTACTTC. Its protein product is CASSLQGSQETQYF.

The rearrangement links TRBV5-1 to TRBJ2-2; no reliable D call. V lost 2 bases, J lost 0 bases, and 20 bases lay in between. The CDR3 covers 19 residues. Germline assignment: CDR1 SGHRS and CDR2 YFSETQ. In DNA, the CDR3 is TGCGCCAGCAGCTTTTTTCTATCCGCCCACCAACCGAACACCGGGGAGCTGTTTTTT. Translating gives CASSFFLSAHQPNTGELFF.

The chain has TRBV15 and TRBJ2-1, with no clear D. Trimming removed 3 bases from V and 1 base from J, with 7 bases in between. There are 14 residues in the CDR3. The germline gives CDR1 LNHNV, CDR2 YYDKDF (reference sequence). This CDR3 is CATSSGYSYNEQFF. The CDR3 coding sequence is TGTGCCACCAGCAGCGGGTATTCCTACAATGAGCAGTTCTTC. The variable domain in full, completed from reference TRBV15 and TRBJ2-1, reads DAMVIQNPRYQVTQFGKPVTLSCSQTLNHNVMYWYQQKSSQAPKLLFHYYDKDFNNEADTPDNFQSRRPNTSFCFLDIRSPGLGDTAMYLCATSSGYSYNEQFFGPGTRLTVL.

CDR3 coding DNA: TGTGCCAGTAGTATAGACACCTCCCCCATTCTAGCGGGAGGACAGTGTGAGCAGTTCTTC. Its protein is CASSIDTSPILAGGQCEQFF. J is TRBJ2-1 and V is TRBV19, with 11 bases fitting TRBD2. After removal of 0 bases from V and 9 bases from J, the junction contained 19 bases not matched to a gene. Germline lookup yields CDR1 LNHDA and CDR2 SQIVND (reference sequence). This CDR3 is built from 20 residues. The whole variable domain, remainder taken from reference TRBV19 and TRBJ2-1, is DGGITQSPKYLFRKEGQNVTLSCEQNLNHDAMYWYRQDPGQGLRLIYYSQIVNDFQKGDIAEGYSVSREKKESFPLTVTSAQKNPTAFYLCASSIDTSPILAGGQCEQFFGPGTRLTVL.

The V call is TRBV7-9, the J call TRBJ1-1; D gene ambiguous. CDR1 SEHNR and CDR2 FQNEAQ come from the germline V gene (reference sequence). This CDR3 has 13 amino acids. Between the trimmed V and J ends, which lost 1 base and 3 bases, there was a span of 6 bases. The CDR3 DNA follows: TGTGCCAGCAGCTTAGGTCCGTACACTGAAGCTTTCTTT. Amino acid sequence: CASSLGPYTEAFF.

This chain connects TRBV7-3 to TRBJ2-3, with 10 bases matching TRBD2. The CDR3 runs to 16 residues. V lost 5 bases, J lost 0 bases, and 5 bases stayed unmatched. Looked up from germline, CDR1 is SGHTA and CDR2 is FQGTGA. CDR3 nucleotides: TGTGCCAGCAGCCCGGGACTAGCGTTTAGCACAGATACGCAGTATTTT. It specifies CASSPGLAFSTDTQYF.

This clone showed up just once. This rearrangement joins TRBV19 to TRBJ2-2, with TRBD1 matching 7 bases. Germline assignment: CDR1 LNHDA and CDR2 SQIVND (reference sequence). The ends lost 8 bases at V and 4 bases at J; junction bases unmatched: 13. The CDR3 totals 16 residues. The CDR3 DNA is TGTGCCAGTCATCGTCCCGGGACAGACCTCACCGGGGAGCTGTTTTTT. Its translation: CASHRPGTDLTGELFF.

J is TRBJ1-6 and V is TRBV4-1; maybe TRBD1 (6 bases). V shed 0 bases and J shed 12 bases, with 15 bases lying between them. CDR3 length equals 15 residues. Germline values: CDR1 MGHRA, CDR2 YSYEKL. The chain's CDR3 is CASSQDSGGLLPLHF. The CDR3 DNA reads TGCGCCAGCAGCCAAGACTCGGGGGGCTTGTTACCCCTCCACTTT.

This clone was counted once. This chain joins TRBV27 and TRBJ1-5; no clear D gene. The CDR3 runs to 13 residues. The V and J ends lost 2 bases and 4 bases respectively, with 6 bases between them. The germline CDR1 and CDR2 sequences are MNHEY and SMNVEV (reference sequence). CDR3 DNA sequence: TGTGCCAGCAGTTTAATCGGGAATCAGCCCCAGCATTTT. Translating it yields CASSLIGNQPQHF.

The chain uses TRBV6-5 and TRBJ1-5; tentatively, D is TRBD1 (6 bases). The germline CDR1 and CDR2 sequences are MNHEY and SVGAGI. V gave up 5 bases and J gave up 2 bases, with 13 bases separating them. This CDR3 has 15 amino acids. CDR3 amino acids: CASSTTQGGNQPQHF. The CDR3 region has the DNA TGTGCCAGCAGTACCACACAGGGAGGCAATCAGCCCCAGCATTTT.

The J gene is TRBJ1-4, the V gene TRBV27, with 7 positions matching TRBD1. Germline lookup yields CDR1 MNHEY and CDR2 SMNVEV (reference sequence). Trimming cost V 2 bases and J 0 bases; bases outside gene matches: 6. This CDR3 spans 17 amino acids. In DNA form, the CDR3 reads TGTGCCAGCAGTTTAAAAGGGCAGGGGGCAACTAATGAAAAACTGTTTTTT. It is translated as CASSLKGQGATNEKLFF.

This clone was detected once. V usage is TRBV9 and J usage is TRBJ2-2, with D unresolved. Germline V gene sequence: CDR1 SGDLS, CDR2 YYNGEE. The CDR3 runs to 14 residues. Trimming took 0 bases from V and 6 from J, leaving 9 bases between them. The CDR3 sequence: CASSVGYESGELFF. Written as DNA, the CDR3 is TGTGCCAGCAGCGTAGGGTACGAGTCCGGGGAGCTGTTTTTT.

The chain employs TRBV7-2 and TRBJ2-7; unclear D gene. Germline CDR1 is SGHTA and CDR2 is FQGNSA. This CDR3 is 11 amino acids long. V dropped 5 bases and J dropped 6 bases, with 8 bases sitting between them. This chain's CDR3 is CASSLRSEQYF. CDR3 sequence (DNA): TGTGCCAGCAGCCTCCGGAGCGAGCAGTACTTC.

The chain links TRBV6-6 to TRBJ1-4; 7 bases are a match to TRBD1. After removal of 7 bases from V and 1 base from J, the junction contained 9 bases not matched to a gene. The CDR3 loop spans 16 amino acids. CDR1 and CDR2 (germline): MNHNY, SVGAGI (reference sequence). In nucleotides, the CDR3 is TGTGCCAGCACTCCGGGACAGATATTAACTAATGAAAAACTGTTTTTT. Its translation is CASTPGQILTNEKLFF.

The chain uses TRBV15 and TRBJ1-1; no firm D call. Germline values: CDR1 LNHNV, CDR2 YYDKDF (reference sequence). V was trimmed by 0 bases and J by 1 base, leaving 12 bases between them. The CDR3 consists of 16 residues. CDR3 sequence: CATSRERGRGNTEAFF. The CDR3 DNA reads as TGTGCCACCAGCAGAGAACGAGGACGGGGGAACACTGAAGCTTTCTTT.

Written as DNA, the CDR3 is TGTGCCAGCTCACCTTACGGGGGTGAGACCGGGGAGCTGTTTTTT. It encodes CASSPYGGETGELFF. J is TRBJ2-2 and V is TRBV18; D possibly corresponds to TRBD2 (6 bases). The germline V and J ends were trimmed by 3 bases and 5 bases, with 13 bases remaining between them. This CDR3 has 15 residues. Germline lookup yields CDR1 KGHSH and CDR2 LQKENI.